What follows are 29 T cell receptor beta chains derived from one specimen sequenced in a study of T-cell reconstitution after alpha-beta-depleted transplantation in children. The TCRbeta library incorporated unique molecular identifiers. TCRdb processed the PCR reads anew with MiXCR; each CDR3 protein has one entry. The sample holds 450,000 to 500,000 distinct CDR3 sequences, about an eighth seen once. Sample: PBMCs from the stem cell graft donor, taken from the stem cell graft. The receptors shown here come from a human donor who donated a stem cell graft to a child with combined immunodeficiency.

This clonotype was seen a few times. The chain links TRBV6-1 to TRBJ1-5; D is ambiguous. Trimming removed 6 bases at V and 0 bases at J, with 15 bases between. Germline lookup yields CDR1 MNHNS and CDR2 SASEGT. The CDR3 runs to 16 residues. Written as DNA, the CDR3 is TGTGCCAGCAGCCAAAACGGGGTTTATAGCAATCAGCCCCAGCATTTT. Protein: CASSQNGVYSNQPQHF.

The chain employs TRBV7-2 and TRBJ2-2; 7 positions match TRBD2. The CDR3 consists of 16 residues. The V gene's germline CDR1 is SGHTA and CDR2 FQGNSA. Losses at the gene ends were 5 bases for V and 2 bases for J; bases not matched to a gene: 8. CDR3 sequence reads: CASSARGGANTGELFF. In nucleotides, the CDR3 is TGTGCCAGCAGCGCCCGGGGAGGGGCCAACACCGGGGAGCTGTTTTTT. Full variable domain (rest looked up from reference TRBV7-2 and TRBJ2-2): GAGVSQSPSNKVTEKGKDVELRCDPISGHTALYWYRQSLGQGLEFLIYFQGNSAPDKSGLPSDRFSAERTGGSVSTLTIQRTQQEDSAVYLCASSARGGANTGELFFGEGSRLTVL.

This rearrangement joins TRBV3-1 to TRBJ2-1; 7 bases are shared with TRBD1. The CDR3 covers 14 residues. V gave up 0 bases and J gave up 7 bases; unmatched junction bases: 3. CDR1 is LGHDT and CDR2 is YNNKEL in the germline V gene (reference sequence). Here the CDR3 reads CASSQESRGNEQFF. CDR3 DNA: TGTGCCAGCAGCCAAGAGAGCAGGGGGAATGAGCAGTTCTTC.

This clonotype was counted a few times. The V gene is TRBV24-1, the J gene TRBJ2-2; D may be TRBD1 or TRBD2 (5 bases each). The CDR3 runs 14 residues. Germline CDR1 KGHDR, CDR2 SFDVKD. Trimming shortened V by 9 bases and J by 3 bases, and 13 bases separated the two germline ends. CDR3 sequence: CATGGRRYTGELFF. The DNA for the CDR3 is TGTGCCACCGGGGGTCGGAGGTACACCGGGGAGCTGTTTTTT.

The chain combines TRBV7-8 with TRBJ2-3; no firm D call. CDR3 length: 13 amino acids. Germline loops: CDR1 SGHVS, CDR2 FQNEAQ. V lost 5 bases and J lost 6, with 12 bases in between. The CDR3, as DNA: TGTGCCAGCAGCCCGCGTAACAAGGATACGCAGTATTTT. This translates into CASSPRNKDTQYF.

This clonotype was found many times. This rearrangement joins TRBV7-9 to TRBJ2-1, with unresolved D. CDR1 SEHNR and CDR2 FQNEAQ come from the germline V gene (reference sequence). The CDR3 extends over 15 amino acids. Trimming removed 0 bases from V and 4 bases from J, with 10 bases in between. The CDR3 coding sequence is TGTGCCAGCAGCTTAGCGTGGGAAGGGTACAATGAGCAGTTCTTC. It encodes CASSLAWEGYNEQFF.

The CDR3 loop is CASINPEDSYNEQFF. In DNA, the CDR3 is TGTGCCAGCATCAACCCGGAGGACTCCTACAATGAGCAGTTCTTC. J is TRBJ2-1 and V is TRBV28, with D perhaps TRBD2 (5 bases). V shed 7 bases and J shed 0 bases, with 13 bases lying between them. Looked up from germline, CDR1 is MDHEN and CDR2 is SYDVKM. This CDR3 is 15 amino acids long.

The CDR3 nucleotides are TGCAGTGCTAGAGAGGCAGCCCGAAGGGACTATGGCTACACCTTC. Its protein is CSAREAARRDYGYTF. The chain employs TRBV20-1 and TRBJ1-2; D is unresolved. The V and J ends lost 0 bases and 3 bases respectively, with 14 bases between them. The CDR3 is made up of 15 amino acids. Germline CDR1 and CDR2: DFQATT and SNEGSKA (reference sequence).

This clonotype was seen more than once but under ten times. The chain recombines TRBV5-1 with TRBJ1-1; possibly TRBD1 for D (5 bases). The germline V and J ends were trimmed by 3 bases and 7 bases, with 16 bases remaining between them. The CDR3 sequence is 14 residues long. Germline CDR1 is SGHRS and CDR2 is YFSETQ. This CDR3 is CASSWGPQGLEAFF. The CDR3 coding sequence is TGCGCCAGCAGCTGGGGACCACAAGGTCTTGAAGCTTTCTTT.

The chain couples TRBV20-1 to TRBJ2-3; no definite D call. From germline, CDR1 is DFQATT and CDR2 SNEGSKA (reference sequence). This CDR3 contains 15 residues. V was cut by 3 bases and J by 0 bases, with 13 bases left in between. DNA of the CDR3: TGCAGTGCTAGTCGAATTGAGGAGAGCACAGATACGCAGTATTTT. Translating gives CSASRIEESTDTQYF.

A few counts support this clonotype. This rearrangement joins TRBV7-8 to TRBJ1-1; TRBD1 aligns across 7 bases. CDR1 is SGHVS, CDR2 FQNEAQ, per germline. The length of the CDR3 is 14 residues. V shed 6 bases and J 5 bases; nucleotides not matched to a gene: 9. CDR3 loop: CASRHETGYTEAFF. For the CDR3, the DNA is TGTGCCAGCAGGCACGAGACAGGGTATACTGAAGCTTTCTTT.

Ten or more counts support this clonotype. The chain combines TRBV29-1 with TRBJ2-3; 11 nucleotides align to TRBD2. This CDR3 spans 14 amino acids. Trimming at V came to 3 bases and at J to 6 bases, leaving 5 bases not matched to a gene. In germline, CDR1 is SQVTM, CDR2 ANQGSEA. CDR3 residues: CSVETSGAADTQYF. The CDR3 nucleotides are TGCAGCGTTGAGACTAGCGGGGCGGCGGATACGCAGTATTTT.

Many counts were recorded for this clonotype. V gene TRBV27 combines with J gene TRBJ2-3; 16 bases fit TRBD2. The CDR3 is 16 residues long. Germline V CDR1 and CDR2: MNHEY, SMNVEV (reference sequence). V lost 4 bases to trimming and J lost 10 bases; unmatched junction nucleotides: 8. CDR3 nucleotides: TGTGCCAGCAGTTCGGGACTAGCGGGGGGGTCCTCCGCGCAGTATTTT. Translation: CASSSGLAGGSSAQYF.

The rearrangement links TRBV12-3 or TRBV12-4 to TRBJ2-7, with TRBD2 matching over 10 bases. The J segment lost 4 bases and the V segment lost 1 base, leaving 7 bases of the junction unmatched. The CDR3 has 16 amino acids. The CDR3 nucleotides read TGTGCCAGCAGTTTAGGGTCTAGCGGGAGTCCGTACGAGCAGTACTTC. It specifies CASSLGSSGSPYEQYF.

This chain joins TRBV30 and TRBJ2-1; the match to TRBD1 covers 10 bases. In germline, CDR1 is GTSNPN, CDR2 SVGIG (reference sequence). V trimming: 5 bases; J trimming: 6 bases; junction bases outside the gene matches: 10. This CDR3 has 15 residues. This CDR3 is CAWCPGQGKANEQFF. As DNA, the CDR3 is TGTGCCTGGTGCCCGGGACAGGGGAAGGCCAATGAGCAGTTCTTC.

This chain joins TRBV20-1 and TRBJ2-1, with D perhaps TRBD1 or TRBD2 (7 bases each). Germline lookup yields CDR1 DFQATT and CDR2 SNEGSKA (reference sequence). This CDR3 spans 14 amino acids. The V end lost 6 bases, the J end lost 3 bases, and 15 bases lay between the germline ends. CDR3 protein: CSAKTRGGYNEQFF. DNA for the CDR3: TGCAGTGCCAAGACCAGGGGGGGCTACAATGAGCAGTTCTTC.

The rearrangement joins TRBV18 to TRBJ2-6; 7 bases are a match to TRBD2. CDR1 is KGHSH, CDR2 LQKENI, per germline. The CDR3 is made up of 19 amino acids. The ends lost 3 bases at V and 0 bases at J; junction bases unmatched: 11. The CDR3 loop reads CASSPPTAGTGSGANVLTF. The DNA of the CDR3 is TGTGCCAGCTCACCTCCCACAGCGGGGACGGGCTCTGGGGCCAACGTCCTGACTTTC.

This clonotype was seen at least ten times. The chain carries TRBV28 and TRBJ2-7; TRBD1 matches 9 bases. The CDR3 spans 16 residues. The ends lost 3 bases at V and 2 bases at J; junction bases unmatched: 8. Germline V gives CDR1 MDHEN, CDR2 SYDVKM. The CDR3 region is CASSFAPGTGTYEQYF. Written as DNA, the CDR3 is TGTGCCAGCAGTTTCGCCCCCGGGACAGGGACCTACGAGCAGTACTTC.

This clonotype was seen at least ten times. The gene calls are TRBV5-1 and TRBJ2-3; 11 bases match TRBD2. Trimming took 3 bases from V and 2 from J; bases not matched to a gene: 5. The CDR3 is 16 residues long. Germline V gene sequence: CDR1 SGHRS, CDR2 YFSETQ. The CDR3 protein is CASSWGTSGTTDTQYF. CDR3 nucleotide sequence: TGCGCCAGCAGCTGGGGGACTAGCGGTACCACAGATACGCAGTATTTT.

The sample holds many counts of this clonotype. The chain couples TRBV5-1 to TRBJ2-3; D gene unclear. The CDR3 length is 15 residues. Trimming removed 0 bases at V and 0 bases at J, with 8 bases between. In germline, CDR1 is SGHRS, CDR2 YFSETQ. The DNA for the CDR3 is TGCGCCAGCAGCTTGGGCGCCCATAGCACAGATACGCAGTATTTT. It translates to CASSLGAHSTDTQYF. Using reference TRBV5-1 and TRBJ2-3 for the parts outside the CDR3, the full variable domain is KAGVTQTPRYLIKTRGQQVTLSCSPISGHRSVSWYQQTPGQGLQFLFEYFSETQRNKGNFPGRFSGRQFSNSRSEMNVSTLELGDSALYLCASSLGAHSTDTQYFGPGTRLTVL.

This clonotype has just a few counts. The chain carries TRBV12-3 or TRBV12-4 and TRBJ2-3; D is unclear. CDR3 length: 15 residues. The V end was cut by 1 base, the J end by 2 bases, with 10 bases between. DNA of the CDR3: TGTGCCAGCAGTTTAGGGGTCGGCCCCACAGATACGCAGTATTTT. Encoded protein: CASSLGVGPTDTQYF.

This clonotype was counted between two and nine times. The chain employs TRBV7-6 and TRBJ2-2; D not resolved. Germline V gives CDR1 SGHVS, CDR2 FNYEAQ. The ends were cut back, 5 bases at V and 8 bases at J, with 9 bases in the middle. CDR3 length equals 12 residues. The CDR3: CASSVFGGELFF. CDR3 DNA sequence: TGTGCCAGCAGCGTCTTCGGGGGGGAGCTGTTTTTT.

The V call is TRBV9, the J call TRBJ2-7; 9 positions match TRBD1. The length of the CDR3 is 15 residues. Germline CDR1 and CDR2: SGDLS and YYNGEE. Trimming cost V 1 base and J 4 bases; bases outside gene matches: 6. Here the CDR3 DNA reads TGTGCCAGCAGCGTAAATACCGGGACAGGGTACGAGCAGTACTTC. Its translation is CASSVNTGTGYEQYF.

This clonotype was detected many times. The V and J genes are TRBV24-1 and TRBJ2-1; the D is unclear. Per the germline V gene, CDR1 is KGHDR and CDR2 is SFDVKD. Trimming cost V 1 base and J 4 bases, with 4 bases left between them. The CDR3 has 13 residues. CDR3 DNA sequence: TGTGCCACCAGTGATTTTGGGTACAATGAGCAGTTCTTC. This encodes CATSDFGYNEQFF.

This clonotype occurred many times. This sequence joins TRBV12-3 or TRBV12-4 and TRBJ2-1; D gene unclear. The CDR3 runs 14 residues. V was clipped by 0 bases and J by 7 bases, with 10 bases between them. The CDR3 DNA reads TGTGCCAGCAGTTTAGCCTCGGATGGGAATGAGCAGTTCTTC. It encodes CASSLASDGNEQFF.

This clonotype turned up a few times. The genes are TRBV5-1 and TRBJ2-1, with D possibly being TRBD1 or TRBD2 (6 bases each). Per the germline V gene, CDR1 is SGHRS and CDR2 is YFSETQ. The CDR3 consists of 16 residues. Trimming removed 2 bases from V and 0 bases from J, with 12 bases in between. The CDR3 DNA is TGCGCCAGCAGCTTAGGAGGGGGAGTCTCCTACAATGAGCAGTTCTTC. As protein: CASSLGGGVSYNEQFF.

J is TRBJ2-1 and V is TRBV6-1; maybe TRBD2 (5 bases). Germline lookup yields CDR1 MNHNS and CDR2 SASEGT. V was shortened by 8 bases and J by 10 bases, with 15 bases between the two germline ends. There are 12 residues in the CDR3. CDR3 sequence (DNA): TGTGCCAGCTCTGACGAGGGATACGAGCAGTTCTTC. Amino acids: CASSDEGYEQFF.

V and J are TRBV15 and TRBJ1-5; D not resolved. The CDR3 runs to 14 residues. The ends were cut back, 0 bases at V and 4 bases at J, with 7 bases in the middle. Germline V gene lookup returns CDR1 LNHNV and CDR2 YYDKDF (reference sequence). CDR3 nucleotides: TGTGCCACCAGCAGAGATATGCGGAATCAGCCCCAGCATTTT. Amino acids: CATSRDMRNQPQHF.

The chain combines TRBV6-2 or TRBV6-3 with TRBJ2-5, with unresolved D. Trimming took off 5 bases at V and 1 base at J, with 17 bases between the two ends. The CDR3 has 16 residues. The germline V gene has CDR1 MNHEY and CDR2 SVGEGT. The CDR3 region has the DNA TGTGCCAGCAGTCCGAAAAAAAAAGAATGCCAAGAGACCCAGTACTTC. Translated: CASSPKKKECQETQYF.